This is a list of T cell receptor beta chains from one sample in a study of OX40 agonist ivuxolimab in advanced cancers. The protocol was immunoSEQ multiplex PCR, while the TCRdb copy is restricted to in-frame clones and leaves out a portion. Of 90,000 to 150,000 clones detected, roughly nine tenths appear once; the ten largest clones hold around 0.55%. The source was CD4+ or CD8+ T cells sorted from blood, collected in a trial of the OX40 agonist ivuxolimab. All receptors derive from an adult with an advanced solid tumor such as melanoma, head and neck, liver or kidney cancer. Each CDR3 is given with its conserved first and last residue. D genes are given only for firm matches. The listing skips clone size in some rows; elsewhere it reads once, few, many or a size class.

j_gene,v_gene,d_gene,abundance,len,CDR3aa,CDR3nt
TRBJ2-6,TRBV30,NA,NA,13,CALSGTGANVLTF,TGTGCCTTGTCAGGGACTGGGGCCAACGTCCTGACTTTC
TRBJ1-6,TRBV7-2,TRBD1,NA,15,CASSSNGQGSSPLHF,TGTGCCAGCAGCTCTAATGGACAGGGGTCTTCACCCCTCCACTTT
TRBJ2-2,TRBV28,TRBD1,NA,17,CASRLRTGGEGTGELFF,TGTGCCAGCAGACTCCGTACAGGGGGCGAGGGCACCGGGGAGCTGTTTTTT
TRBJ2-2,TRBV7-7,NA,NA,15,CASSEQGGGTGELFF,TGTGCCAGCAGCGAGCAGGGTGGTGGGACCGGGGAGCTGTTTTTT
TRBJ2-3,TRBV7-2,NA,NA,14,CASSPGRAADTQYF,TGTGCCAGCAGCCCCGGCCGGGCGGCAGATACGCAGTATTTT
TRBJ1-6,TRBV7-9,NA,NA,17,CASSLGFGGLDNSPLHF,TGTGCCAGCAGCTTAGGATTCGGGGGGCTTGATAATTCACCCCTCCACTTT
TRBJ2-7,TRBV4-3,NA,NA,15,CASSQDSVSSYEQYF,TGCGCCAGCAGCCAAGATTCGGTGAGCTCCTACGAGCAGTACTTC
TRBJ2-3,TRBV5-4,NA,NA,13,CASSLFQTDTQYF,TGTGCCAGCAGCTTATTTCAAACAGATACGCAGTATTTT
TRBJ2-7,TRBV7-8,TRBD1,NA,14,CASSSGTGAYEQYF,TGTGCCAGCAGCTCCGGGACAGGGGCCTACGAGCAGTACTTC
TRBJ2-3,TRBV7-2,TRBD2,once,15,CASSLTGGSTDTQYF,TGTGCCAGCAGCTTAACGGGGGGGAGCACAGATACGCAGTATTTT
TRBJ2-7,TRBV28,NA,once,12,CASSLSRYEQYF,TGTGCCAGCAGTTTATCGAGATACGAGCAGTACTTC
TRBJ1-5,TRBV5-1,TRBD1,NA,15,CASSLEGRGLQPQHF,TGCGCCAGCAGCTTGGAGGGCAGGGGGCTTCAGCCCCAGCATTTT
TRBJ1-2,TRBV6-4,NA,once,13,CASSGGPGNGYTF,TGTGCCAGCAGTGGTGGGCCGGGGAATGGCTACACCTTC
TRBJ2-1,TRBV10-3,NA,NA,16,CAISAEGGRGGNEQFF,TGTGCCATCAGTGCCGAGGGGGGGCGAGGAGGAAATGAGCAGTTCTTC
TRBJ2-7,TRBV28,NA,once,16,CASTYSLARPTYEQYF,TGTGCCAGCACTTATAGCCTAGCCAGGCCAACCTACGAGCAGTACTTC
TRBJ1-3,TRBV7-3,NA,NA,15,CASSGRGQNGGTIYF,TGTGCCAGCAGTGGGCGCGGACAAAACGGGGGCACCATATATTTT
TRBJ2-3,TRBV9,TRBD2,NA,16,CASSPRGGSGIDTQYF,TGTGCCAGCAGCCCAAGAGGCGGGAGCGGGATTGATACGCAGTATTTT
TRBJ2-5,TRBV11-3,TRBD2,NA,14,CASSLSGGTETQYF,TGTGCCAGCAGCTTGTCCGGGGGGACAGAGACCCAGTACTTC
TRBJ2-1,TRBV27,NA,NA,12,CASSGAGGEQFF,TGTGCCAGCAGTGGGGCTGGCGGAGAGCAGTTCTTC
TRBJ2-5,TRBV6-6,TRBD1,NA,14,CASSLGQLQETQYF,TGTGCCAGCTCCCTGGGACAGCTACAAGAGACCCAGTACTTC
TRBJ2-3,TRBV28,TRBD2,NA,13,CASSGGSTDTQYF,TGTGCCAGTAGCGGGGGAAGCACAGATACGCAGTATTTT
TRBJ2-5,TRBV20-1,NA,NA,11,CSARDRETQYF,TGCAGTGCTAGAGATCGAGAGACCCAGTACTTC
TRBJ1-4,TRBV6-1,NA,NA,13,CASKQGGHEKLFF,TGTGCCAGCAAGCAGGGAGGACACGAAAAACTGTTTTTT
TRBJ2-1,TRBV10-3,NA,NA,12,CAISEAAYEQFF,TGTGCCATCAGTGAGGCCGCGTATGAGCAGTTCTTC
TRBJ2-1,TRBV7-9,TRBD2,NA,17,CASSYSETSGGGNEQFF,TGTGCCAGCAGCTACAGCGAGACTAGCGGGGGTGGTAATGAGCAGTTCTTC
TRBJ2-2,TRBV11-3,NA,NA,13,CASSFSFVGELFF,TGTGCCAGCAGCTTCTCATTCGTCGGGGAGCTGTTTTTT
TRBJ2-7,TRBV6-1,TRBD1,NA,12,CASNKRDSEQYF,TGTGCCAGCAATAAGAGGGACAGCGAGCAGTACTTC
TRBJ2-7,TRBV7-2,TRBD2,NA,15,CASSPGGRGVYEQYF,TGTGCCAGCAGCCCCGGTGGGCGGGGGGTCTACGAGCAGTACTTC
TRBJ2-7,TRBV7-2,NA,NA,14,CASRLRDTSYEQYF,TGTGCCAGCAGACTCCGGGACACCTCCTACGAGCAGTACTTC
TRBJ2-3,TRBV11-2,NA,NA,14,CASSFSPSTDTQYF,TGTGCCAGCAGCTTTAGCCCGTCCACAGATACGCAGTATTTT
TRBJ2-3,TRBV4-1,TRBD2,NA,17,CASSTGKLAGGTDTQYF,TGCGCCAGCAGCACCGGGAAACTAGCGGGAGGGACAGATACGCAGTATTTT